This TCR beta chain was retrieved from a study of PD-L1 blockade in urothelial cancer. For the study at large: Most patients, about 85% of the roughly 30, were males with bladder-origin cancer. Patients arrived having already received 0 to 3 prior chemotherapy regimens.

The length of the CDR3 is 11 residues. Trimming cost V 6 bases and J 10 bases; bases outside gene matches: 7. Germline V gene lookup returns CDR1 DFQATT and CDR2 SNEGSKA (reference sequence). Clones were read by immunoSEQ multiplex PCR, and TCRdb kept only the in-frame ones, dropping some. The sample contains just under 45,000 clones, 88% of which appear only once. This chain joins TRBV20-1 and TRBJ1-1, with TRBD1 matching over 8 bases. The starting material was PBMCs, obtained around atezolizumab (anti-PD-L1) treatment. This TCR was sampled from a woman aged 55-69 years with urothelial cancer. The CDR3 region is CSAKTGVPAFF. DNA of the CDR3: TGCAGTGCAAAGACAGGGGTGCCAGCTTTCTTT.